This T cell receptor (beta chain) was observed in a study of CD8 T cells in ankylosing spondylitis. Findings and caveats of the study: The clones that were linked to disease were reported to be significantly enriched in matched synovial fluid samples from ankylosing spondylitis patients. A TCR beta motif of roughly eight highly homologous variants appeared characteristic of ankylosing spondylitis blood. Earlier literature documents some of the motif variants in reactive arthritis synovial fluid and blood.

This clonotype was counted many times. The antigen is unknown. The germline V gene encodes CDR1 MGHRA and CDR2 YSYEKL. J was trimmed by 7 bases and V by 4 bases; bases with no gene match: 13. The CDR3 has 16 amino acids. TCRdb redid the calling of the 5' RACE reads with MiXCR, one entry per CDR3 protein. The sample carries 250,000 or so distinct CDR3 sequences, more than 9% recorded once. The chain carries TRBV4-1 and TRBJ2-1; TRBD2 aligns across 7 bases. This clonotype was obtained from a male donor with ankylosing spondylitis or in good health (not recorded which). Sequenced input: blood, either unsorted or a sorted T cell fraction (not recorded which). CDR3 sequence: CASSLESGTASNEQFF. Here the CDR3 DNA reads TGCGCCAGCAGCCTAGAGAGCGGGACGGCATCAAATGAGCAGTTCTTC.